This T cell receptor (beta chain) originates from a study of shared clonotypes between healthy human individuals. About the research overall: Per donor, CD8 memory used one plate, CD8 naive used two, CD4 memory used three and CD4 naive used three.

Genomic DNA of each subset was evenly split across several immunoSEQ plates. Original processing notes: Sequence data from immunoSEQ were junction-only and lacked quality scores; consequently, filtering differed. Assay: immunoSEQ multiplex PCR; the TCRdb copy retains only in-frame clones and omits some. Clone size and the V and J calls come from that table; the DNA yielded D and trimming. The data hold around 2.1 million clones, with about 92% observed a single time. The V segment lost 3 bases and the J segment 2 bases; nucleotides outside the gene matches: 5. The CDR3 totals 15 residues. Germline CDR1 reads MDHEN; CDR2 reads SYDVKM. General study findings and limits: Represented diversity, genetic and exposure-history alike, was limited by few donors.

This clone was picked up one time. Its antigen is still unknown. Terminally differentiated effector memory CD45RA+ cells were excluded from the naive CD8 cells, which were CD45RO-negative and positively selected for CCR7. This TCR came from a man aged 18-30 years in good health. Some clones in this sample may be carry-over from other donors' samples. The V gene is TRBV28, the J gene TRBJ2-7; 9 bases map to TRBD1. The sequencing input was naive CD8+ T cells from PBMCs. Here the CDR3 reads CASSLTGGSTYEQYF. The DNA for the CDR3 is TGTGCCAGCAGTTTGACAGGGGGTTCTACCTACGAGCAGTACTTC.